The sample holds one count of the clone carrying this T cell receptor (beta chain). Antigen unknown. The data derive from a study of monozygotic twins with cystic fibrosis. Generated by immunoSEQ multiplex PCR, the TCRdb table keeps only in-frame clones and is missing some. Of about 16,000 clones listed, 95% to 97% are singletons. Study outcomes and limitations: J usage was most co-twin-similar in 8 of 16 pairs, V in 13.

The CDR3 is made up of 15 amino acids. The germline V and J ends were trimmed by 6 bases and 0 bases, with 12 bases remaining between them. Germline CDR1 reads MDHEN; CDR2 reads SYDVKM. V and J are TRBV28 and TRBJ1-5; D unresolved. The TCR sequence derives from a girl aged 2 to 10 with cystic fibrosis. Sequencing was carried out using blood. CDR3 region: CASSLGTYSNQPQHF. For the CDR3, the DNA is TGTGCCAGCAGCTTAGGAACATATAGCAATCAGCCCCAGCATTTT. The full variable domain, its missing parts supplied by reference TRBV28 and TRBJ1-5, is DVKVTQSSRYLVKRTGEKVFLECVQDMDHENMFWYRQDPGLGLRLIYFSYDVKMKEKGDIPEGYSVSREKKERFSLILESASTNQTSMYLCASSLGTYSNQPQHFGDGTRLSIL.